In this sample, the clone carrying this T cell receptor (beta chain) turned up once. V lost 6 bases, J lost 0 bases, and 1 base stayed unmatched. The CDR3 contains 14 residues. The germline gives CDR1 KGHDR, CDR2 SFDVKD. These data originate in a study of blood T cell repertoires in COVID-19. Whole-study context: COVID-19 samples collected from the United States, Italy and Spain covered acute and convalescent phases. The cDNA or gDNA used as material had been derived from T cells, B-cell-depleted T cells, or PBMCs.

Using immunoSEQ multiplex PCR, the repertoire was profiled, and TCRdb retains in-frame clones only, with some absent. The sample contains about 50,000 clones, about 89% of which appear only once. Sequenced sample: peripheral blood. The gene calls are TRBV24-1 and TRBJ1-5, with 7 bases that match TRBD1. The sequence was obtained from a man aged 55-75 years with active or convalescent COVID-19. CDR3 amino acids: CATSNRGSNQPQHF. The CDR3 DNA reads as TGTGCCACCAGTAACAGGGGTAGCAATCAGCCCCAGCATTTT.